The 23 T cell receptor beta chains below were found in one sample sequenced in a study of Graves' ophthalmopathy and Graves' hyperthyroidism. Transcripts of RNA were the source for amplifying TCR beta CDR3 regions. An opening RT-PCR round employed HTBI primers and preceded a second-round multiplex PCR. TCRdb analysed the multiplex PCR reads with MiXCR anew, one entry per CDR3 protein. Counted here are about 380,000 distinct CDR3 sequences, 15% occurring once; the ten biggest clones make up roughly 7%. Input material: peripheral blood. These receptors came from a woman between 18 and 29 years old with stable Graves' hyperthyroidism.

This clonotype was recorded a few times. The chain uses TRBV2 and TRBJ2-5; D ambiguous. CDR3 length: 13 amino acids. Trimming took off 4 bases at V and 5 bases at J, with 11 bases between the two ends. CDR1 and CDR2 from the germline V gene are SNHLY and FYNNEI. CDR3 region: CASSGSFGETQYF. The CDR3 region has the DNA TGTGCCAGCAGTGGAAGCTTTGGGGAGACCCAGTACTTC. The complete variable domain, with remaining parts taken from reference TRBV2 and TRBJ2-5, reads EPEVTQTPSHQVTQMGQEVILRCVPISNHLYFYWYRQILGQKVEFLVSFYNNEISEKSEIFDDQFSVERPDGSNFTLKIRSTKLEDSAMYFCASSGSFGETQYFGPGTRLLVL.

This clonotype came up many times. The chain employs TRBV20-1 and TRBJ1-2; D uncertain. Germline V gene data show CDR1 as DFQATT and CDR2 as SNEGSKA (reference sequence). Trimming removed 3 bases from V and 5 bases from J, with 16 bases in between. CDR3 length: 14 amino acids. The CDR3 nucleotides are TGCAGTGCTAGTAGGAGTGGATTCCTTTATGGCTACACCTTC. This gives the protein CSASRSGFLYGYTF.

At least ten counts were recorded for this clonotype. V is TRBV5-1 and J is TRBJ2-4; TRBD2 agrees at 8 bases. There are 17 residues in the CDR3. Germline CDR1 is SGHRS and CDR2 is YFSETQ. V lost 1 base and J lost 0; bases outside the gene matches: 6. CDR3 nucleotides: TGCGCCAGCAGCTTGAATACCGGGGGGGTAGCCAAAAACATTCAGTACTTC. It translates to CASSLNTGGVAKNIQYF.

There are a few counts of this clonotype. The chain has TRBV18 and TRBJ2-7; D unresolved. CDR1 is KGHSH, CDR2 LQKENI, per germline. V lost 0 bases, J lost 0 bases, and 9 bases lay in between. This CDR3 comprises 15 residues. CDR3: CASSPPRARSYEQYF. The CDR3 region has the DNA TGTGCCAGCTCACCACCTAGGGCACGCTCCTACGAGCAGTACTTC.

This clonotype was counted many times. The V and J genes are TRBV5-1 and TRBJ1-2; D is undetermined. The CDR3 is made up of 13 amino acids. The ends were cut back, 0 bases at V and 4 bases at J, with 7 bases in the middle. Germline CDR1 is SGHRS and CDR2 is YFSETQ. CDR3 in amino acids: CASSLEGVYGYTF. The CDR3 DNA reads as TGCGCCAGCAGCTTGGAGGGAGTCTATGGCTACACCTTC. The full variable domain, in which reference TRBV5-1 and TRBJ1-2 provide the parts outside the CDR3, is KAGVTQTPRYLIKTRGQQVTLSCSPISGHRSVSWYQQTPGQGLQFLFEYFSETQRNKGNFPGRFSGRQFSNSRSEMNVSTLELGDSALYLCASSLEGVYGYTFGSGTRLTVV.

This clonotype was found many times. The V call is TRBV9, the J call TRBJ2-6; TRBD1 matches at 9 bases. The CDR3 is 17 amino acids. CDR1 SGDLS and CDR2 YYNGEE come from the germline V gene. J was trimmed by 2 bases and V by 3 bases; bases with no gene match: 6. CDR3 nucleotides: TGTGCCAGCAGCGCCGGGACAGGGCGACCTGGGGCCAACGTCCTGACTTTC. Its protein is CASSAGTGRPGANVLTF.

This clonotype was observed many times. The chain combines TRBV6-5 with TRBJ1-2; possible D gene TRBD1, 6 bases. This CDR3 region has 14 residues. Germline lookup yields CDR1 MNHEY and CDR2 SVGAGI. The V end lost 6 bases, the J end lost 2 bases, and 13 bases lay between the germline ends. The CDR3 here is CASRYREANYGYTF. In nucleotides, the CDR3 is TGTGCCAGCAGATACAGGGAAGCCAACTATGGCTACACCTTC.

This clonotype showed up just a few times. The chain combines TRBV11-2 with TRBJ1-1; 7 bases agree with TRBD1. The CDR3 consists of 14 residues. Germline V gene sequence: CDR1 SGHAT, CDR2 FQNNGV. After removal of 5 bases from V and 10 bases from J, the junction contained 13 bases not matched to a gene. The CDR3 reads CASSPRLGGKVAFF. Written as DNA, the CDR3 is TGTGCCAGCAGCCCCCGGCTAGGGGGCAAGGTAGCTTTCTTT.

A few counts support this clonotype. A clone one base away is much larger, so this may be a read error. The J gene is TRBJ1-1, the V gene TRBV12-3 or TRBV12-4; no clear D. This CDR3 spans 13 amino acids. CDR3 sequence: CASSRDWNTEACF. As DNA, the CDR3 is TGTGCCAGCAGCCGAGACTGGAACACTGAAGCTTGCTTT.

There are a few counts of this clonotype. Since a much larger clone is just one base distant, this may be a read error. In DNA form, the CDR3 reads TGTGCCAGCAGTTCTGGGACTAGCGGGGCTGAGACCAAGTACTTC. Amino acids: CASSSGTSGAETKYF. The chain is built from TRBV6-5 and TRBJ2-5; 13 nucleotides line up with TRBD2. The CDR3 is 15 residues long. Germline CDR1 MNHEY, CDR2 SVGAGI.

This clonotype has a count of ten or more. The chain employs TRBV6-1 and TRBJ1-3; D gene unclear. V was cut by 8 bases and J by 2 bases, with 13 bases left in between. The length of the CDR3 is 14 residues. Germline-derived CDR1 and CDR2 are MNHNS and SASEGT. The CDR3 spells CASRPRGTGNTIYF. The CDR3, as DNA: TGTGCCAGCCGCCCCCGTGGGACTGGAAACACCATATATTTT.

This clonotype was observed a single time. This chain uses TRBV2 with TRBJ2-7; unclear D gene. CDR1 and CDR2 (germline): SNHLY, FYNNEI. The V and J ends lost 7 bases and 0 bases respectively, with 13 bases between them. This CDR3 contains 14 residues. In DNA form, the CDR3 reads TGTGCCAGCACCCTTGGCCCCCTCTCCTACGAGCAGTACTTC. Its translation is CASTLGPLSYEQYF.

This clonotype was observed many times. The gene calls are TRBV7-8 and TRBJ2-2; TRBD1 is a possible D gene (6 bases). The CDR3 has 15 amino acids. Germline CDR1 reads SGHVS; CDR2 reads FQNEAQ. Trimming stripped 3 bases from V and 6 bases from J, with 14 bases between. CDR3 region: CASSFRDTSAGELFF. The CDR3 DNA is TGTGCCAGCAGCTTTAGGGACACGTCCGCCGGGGAGCTGTTTTTT.

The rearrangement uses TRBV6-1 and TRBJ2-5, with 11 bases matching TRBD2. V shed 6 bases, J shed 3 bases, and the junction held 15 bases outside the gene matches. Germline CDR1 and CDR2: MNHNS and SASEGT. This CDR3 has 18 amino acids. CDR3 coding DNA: TGTGCCAGCAGCCCGGGGACTAGCGGCGTCCAGATAAAAGAGACCCAGTACTTC. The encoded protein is CASSPGTSGVQIKETQYF.

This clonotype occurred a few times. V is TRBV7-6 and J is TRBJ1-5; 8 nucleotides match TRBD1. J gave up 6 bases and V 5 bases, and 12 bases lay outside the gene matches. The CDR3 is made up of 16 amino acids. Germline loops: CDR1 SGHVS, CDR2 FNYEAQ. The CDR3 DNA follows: TGTGCCAGCAGCCCGAGGACAGGGAAAGTAGGTCAGCCCCAGCATTTT. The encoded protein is CASSPRTGKVGQPQHF.

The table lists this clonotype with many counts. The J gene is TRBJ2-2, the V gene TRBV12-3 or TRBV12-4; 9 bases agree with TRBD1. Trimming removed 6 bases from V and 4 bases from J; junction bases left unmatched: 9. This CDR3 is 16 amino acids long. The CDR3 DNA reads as TGTGCCAGCAGCAAGGGACAGGGAAAGTCCACCGGGGAGCTGTTTTTT. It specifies CASSKGQGKSTGELFF.

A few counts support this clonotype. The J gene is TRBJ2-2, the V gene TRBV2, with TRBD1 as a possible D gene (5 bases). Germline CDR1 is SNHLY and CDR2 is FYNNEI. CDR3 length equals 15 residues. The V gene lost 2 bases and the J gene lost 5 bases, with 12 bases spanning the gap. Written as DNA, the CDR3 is TGTGCCAGCAGTGAACTGGCAGGGTCTACCGGGGAGCTGTTTTTT. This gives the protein CASSELAGSTGELFF.

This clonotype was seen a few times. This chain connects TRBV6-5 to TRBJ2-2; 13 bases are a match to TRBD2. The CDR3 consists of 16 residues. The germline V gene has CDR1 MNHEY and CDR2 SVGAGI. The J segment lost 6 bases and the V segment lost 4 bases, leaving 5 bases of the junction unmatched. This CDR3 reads CASSFTSGGAPGELFF. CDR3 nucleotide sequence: TGTGCCAGCAGTTTTACTAGCGGGGGGGCCCCCGGGGAGCTGTTTTTT.

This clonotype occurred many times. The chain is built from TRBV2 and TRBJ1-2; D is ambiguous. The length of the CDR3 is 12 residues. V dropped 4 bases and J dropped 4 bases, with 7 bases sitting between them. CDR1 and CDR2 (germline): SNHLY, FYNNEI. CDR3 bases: TGTGCCAGCAGTGGGGGAATCTATGGCTACACCTTC. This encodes CASSGGIYGYTF.

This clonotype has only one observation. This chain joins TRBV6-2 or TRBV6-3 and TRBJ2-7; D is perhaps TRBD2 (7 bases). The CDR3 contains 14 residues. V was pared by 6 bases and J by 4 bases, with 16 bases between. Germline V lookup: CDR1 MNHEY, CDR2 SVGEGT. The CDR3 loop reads CASRSPGGAYEQYV. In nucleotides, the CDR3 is TGTGCCAGCAGATCCCCTGGGGGGGCTTACGAGCAGTACGTC.

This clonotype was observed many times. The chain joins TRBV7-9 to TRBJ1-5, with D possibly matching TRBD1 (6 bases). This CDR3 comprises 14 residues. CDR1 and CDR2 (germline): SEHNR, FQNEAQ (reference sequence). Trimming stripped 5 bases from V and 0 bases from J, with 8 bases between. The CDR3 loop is CASSQTGSNQPQHF. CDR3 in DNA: TGTGCCAGCAGCCAGACAGGTAGCAATCAGCCCCAGCATTTT. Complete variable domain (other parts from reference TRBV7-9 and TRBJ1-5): DTGVSQNPRHKITKRGQNVTFRCDPISEHNRLYWYRQTLGQGPEFLTYFQNEAQLEKSRLLSDRFSAERPKGSFSTLEIQRTEQGDSAMYLCASSQTGSNQPQHFGDGTRLSIL.

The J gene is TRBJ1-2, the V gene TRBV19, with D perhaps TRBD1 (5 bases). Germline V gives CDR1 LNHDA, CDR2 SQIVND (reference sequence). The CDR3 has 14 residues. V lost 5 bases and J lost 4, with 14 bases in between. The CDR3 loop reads CASSYPAGGYGYTF. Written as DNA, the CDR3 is TGTGCCAGTAGTTATCCGGCCGGGGGCTATGGCTACACCTTC.

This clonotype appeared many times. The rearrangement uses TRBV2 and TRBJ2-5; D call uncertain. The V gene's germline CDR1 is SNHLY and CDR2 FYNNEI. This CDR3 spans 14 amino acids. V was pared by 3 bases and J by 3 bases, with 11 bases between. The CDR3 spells CASSEVLVKETQYF. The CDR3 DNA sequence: TGTGCCAGCAGTGAGGTCCTGGTAAAAGAGACCCAGTACTTC.